The present T cell receptor beta chain was sequenced within a study of memory CD4+ T cells and cytomegalovirus serostatus (dated by TCRdb to between 2018 and 2021). Concerning the study at large: The cohort comprised 33 healthy Belgian adults, 9 CMV seropositive and around 25 CMV seronegative. To replicate a published TCR-based CMV serostatus classifier, the researchers sequenced the CD4+ memory TCRbeta repertoires of a Belgian cohort whose cytomegalovirus serostatus was known. Study-wide conclusions, independent of this receptor: For predicting CMV serostatus, the median bootstrapped AUC was roughly 0.95 using the original framework and around 0.91 using a US-trained random forest. Among the roughly 160 previously reported CMV-associated TCRbeta sequences, 60 to 70 showed up in the CD4+ memory repertoires, with each one found in between one and five individuals. The results were interpreted as suggesting that the CMV-associated TCR signature is mostly present in the CD4+ memory repertoire. Unlike the original study, which covered naive and memory CD4+ and CD8+ populations, the Belgian study sequenced only CD4+CD45RO+ memory cells. The original-framework classifier achieved a median bootstrapped AUC of almost 0.97 with a 95% CI of 0.76-1.00 on the Belgian cohort.

Single viable CD3+CD4+CD8-CD45RO+ cells were sorted as memory CD4+ T cells on a FACSAria II. CMV serostatus was determined with a Roche Elecsys assay detecting serum IgG against CMV pp150, pp28, p38 and p52. After thawing, total CD4+ T cells were enriched by positive selection with CD4 magnetic microbeads. The samples came from a separate study whose specific focus was interrogating the CD4+ T cell memory repertoire. Peripheral blood mononuclear cells were isolated and cryopreserved following standard operating procedures; serum was stored at -80 °C. CD3-PerCP (BW264/56), CD4-APC (RPA-T4), CD45RO-PE (UCHT1) and CD8-Pacific Orange (3B5) antibodies were used for staining, and non-viable cells were excluded with Sytox blue. The Quick-DNA Microprep Kit was used to extract genomic DNA from the sorted cells. TCRbeta DNA was amplified with the immunoSEQ hsTCRbeta kit following the manufacturer's protocol. An Illumina MiSeq instrument was used to sequence the TCRbeta libraries. On the study's bioinformatics: Removing out-of-frame sequences left roughly 2.4 million distinct TCRbeta sequences, an average of around 67,000 per individual. Each individual was scored according to the count of around 160 previously reported CMV-associated TCRbeta sequences and the total productive distinct TCRbeta count. A beta-binomial model was reimplemented in Python, and random forests from scikit-learn, run with default parameters, were trained on data from the US cohort. On the Belgian cohort, classifier performance was reported as the median AUC, along with percentile confidence intervals, across 10,000 bootstrap iterations. In TCRdb, the immuneACCESS table is reduced to in-frame sequences with V and J assigned. These tables do not hold every clone; where another copy was compared, an unresolved V gene accounts for under half, and the others remain unexplained. The DNA was the basis for D and trimming; V, J and clone size are from that table. Within this sample are some 87,000 clones, with 75% to 85% of them counted one time only. The ten largest account for less than 4% of the sample.

V was cut back by 1 base and J by 5 bases, leaving a gap of 5 bases between them. Per the germline V gene, SGHNT is the CDR1 and YENEEA is the CDR2. Including cysteine and phenylalanine, the CDR3 has 13 amino acids. The DNA shown is the 39-base CDR3, in frame from base 1. This clone was counted between two and nine times. The antigen this receptor binds is unknown. Base qualities are not at hand, and no much larger clone is one base apart. The specimen was memory CD4+ T cells from blood. The chain is made from TRBV11-3 and TRBJ2-2, with the D gene call left open. The source of this sequence is an adult in good health and CMV-seropositive. The CDR3: CASSLVHTGELFF. The nucleotides are TGTGCCAGCAGCTTAGTTCATACCGGGGAGCTGTTTTTT.